The clone carrying this TCR beta chain was seen only once. Its antigen is as yet unknown. The CDR3 runs to 15 residues. The ends were cut back, 6 bases at V and 0 bases at J, with 14 bases in the middle. Germline assignment: CDR1 LNHDA and CDR2 SQIVND (reference sequence). Primers: 60 Vbeta forward and 13 Jbeta reverse. Only in-frame clones appear in the TCRdb table, and some are missing; sequencing was by immunoSEQ multiplex PCR. This table has 130,000 or so clones, roughly four fifths appearing once. This specimen belongs to a study of cytomegalovirus exposure and HLA in healthy donors. Study-level results: Reportedly, TCR beta sequences accurately predicted HLA-A and HLA-B alleles in most subjects.

V usage is TRBV19 and J usage is TRBJ1-1; perhaps TRBD1 as D (6 bases). This receptor was obtained from a woman between 40 and 50 years old in good health and CMV-seropositive. Sequenced material: PBMCs. The CDR3 bases are TGTGCCAGTAGCTCCCGGACAGATCTGAACACTGAAGCTTTCTTT. This gives the protein CASSSRTDLNTEAFF.